This T cell receptor (beta chain) is from a study of patients and donors after allogeneic stem cell transplantation. Deletions cut 5 bases from V and 0 bases from J, with 10 bases between. Germline CDR1 PRHDT, CDR2 FYEKMQ (reference sequence). This CDR3 region has 14 residues. In TCRdb, the RT-PCR reads were re-called with MiXCR into one record per CDR3 protein. Of 900,000 to 1,000,000 distinct CDR3 sequences listed, about a sixth are singletons. This clonotype was seen a handful of times. This clonotype originated in a human donor who was either an allogeneic HSCT recipient or a stem cell or donor lymphocyte infusion donor (not recorded which). It is not recorded whose cells these are; they may come from a transplant donor. This chain connects TRBV13 to TRBJ1-1; no reliable D call. The specimen was blood, either unsorted or a sorted T cell fraction (not recorded which). As DNA, the CDR3 is TGTGCCAGCAGCATCAGACCGATGAACACTGAAGCTTTCTTT. Its protein product is CASSIRPMNTEAFF.